This T cell receptor (beta chain) was recorded in a study of blood T cell repertoires in COVID-19. Study-level background: Acute and convalescent COVID-19 samples came from the United States, Italy and Spain. From T cells, B-cell-depleted T cells, or PBMCs came the material, which was cDNA or gDNA.

The count of this clone is one. Germline V gene lookup returns CDR1 SGHTA and CDR2 FQGNSA. The CDR3 runs 15 residues. V was trimmed by 5 bases and J by 1 base, leaving 12 bases between them. Authors' analysis steps: Quantification of nucleated cells was approximated via reference gene primer amplification. Generated by immunoSEQ multiplex PCR, the TCRdb table keeps only in-frame clones and is missing some. For V, J and clone size, that table is used; D and trimming come from the DNA. Found here are roughly 80,000 clones, roughly 88% of them singletons; the top ten hold about 2.9%. The sample taken for sequencing was peripheral blood. The TCR sequence derives from a woman of 80 years or more with acute or convalescent COVID-19. The chain is built from TRBV7-2 and TRBJ2-1, with D perhaps TRBD1 (5 bases). This CDR3 reads CASSQGRWSYNEQFF. DNA for the CDR3: TGTGCCAGCAGCCAGGGTCGGTGGTCCTACAATGAGCAGTTCTTC. Supplemented by reference TRBV7-2 and TRBJ2-1, the full variable domain reads GAGVSQSPSNKVTEKGKDVELRCDPISGHTALYWYRQSLGQGLEFLIYFQGNSAPDKSGLPSDRFSAERTGGSVSTLTIQRTQQEDSAVYLCASSQGRWSYNEQFFGPGTRLTVL.